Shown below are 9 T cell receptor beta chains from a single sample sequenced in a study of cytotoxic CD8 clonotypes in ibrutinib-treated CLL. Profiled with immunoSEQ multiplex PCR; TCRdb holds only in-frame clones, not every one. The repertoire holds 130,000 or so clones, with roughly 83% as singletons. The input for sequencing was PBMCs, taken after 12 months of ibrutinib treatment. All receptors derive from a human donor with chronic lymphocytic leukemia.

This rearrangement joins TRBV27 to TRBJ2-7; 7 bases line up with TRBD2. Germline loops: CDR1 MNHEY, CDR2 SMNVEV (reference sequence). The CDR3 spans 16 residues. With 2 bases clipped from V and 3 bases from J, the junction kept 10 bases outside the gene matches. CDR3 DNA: TGTGCCAGCAGTTTAAGATCACGGGGGGTAGGCTACGAGCAGTACTTC. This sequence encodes CASSLRSRGVGYEQYF.

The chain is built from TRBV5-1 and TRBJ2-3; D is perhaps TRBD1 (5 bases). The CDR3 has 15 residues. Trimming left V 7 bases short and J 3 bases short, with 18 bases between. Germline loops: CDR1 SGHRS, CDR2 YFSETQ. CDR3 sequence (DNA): TGCGCCAGCGGTTCGGGCAGGGATGTTACAGATACGCAGTATTTT. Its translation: CASGSGRDVTDTQYF.

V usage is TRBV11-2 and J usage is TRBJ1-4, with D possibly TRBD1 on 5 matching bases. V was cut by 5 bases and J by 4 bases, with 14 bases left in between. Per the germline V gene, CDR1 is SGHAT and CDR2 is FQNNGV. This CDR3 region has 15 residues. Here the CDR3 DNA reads TGTGCCAGCAGCGATTGGGACGGAAGTAATGAAAAACTGTTTTTT. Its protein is CASSDWDGSNEKLFF.

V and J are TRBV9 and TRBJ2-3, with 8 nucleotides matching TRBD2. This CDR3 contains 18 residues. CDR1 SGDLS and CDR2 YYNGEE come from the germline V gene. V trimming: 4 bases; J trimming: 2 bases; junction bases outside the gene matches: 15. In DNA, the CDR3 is TGTGCCAGCAGCCACACAACCGCGGGACTAGATTACACAGATACGCAGTATTTT. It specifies CASSHTTAGLDYTDTQYF.

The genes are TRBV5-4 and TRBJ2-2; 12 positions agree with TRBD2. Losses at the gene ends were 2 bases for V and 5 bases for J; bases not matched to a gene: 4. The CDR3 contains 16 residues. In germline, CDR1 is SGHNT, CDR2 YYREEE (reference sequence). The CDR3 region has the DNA TGTGCCAGCAGCTTTGGACTAGCGGGACTGACCGGGGAGCTGTTTTTT. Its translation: CASSFGLAGLTGELFF.

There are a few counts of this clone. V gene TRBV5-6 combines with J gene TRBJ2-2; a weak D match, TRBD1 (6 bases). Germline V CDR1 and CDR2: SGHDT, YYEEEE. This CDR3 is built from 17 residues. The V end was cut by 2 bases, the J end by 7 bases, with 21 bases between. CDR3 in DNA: TGTGCCAGCAGCTTCGTGGATCTGGGGGCGCTTGGCGGGGAGCTGTTTTTT. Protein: CASSFVDLGALGGELFF. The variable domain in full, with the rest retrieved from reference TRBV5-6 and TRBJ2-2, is DAGVTQSPTHLIKTRGQQVTLRCSPKSGHDTVSWYQQALGQGPQFIFQYYEEEERQRGNFPDRFSGHQFPNYSSELNVNALLLGDSALYLCASSFVDLGALGGELFFGEGSRLTVL.

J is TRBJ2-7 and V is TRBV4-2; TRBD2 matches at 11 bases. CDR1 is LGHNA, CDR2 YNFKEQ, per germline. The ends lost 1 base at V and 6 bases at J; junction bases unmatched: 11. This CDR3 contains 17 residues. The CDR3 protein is CASSQALAGDGYREQYF. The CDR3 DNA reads TGTGCCAGCAGCCAAGCACTAGCGGGAGACGGTTACCGCGAGCAGTACTTC.

The CDR3, as DNA: TGCGCCAGCAGCTTGGGACAGGGTGGAAGGACCGGGGAGCTGTTTTTT. The encoded protein is CASSLGQGGRTGELFF. The V and J genes are TRBV5-1 and TRBJ2-2, with 7 bases matching TRBD1. The CDR3 spans 16 residues. J was trimmed by 5 bases and V by 0 bases; bases with no gene match: 7. CDR1 is SGHRS and CDR2 is YFSETQ in the germline V gene.

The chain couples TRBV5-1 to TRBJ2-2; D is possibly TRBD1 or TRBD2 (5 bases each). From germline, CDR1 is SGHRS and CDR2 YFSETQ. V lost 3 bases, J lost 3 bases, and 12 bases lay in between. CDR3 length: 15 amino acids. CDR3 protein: CASSSSGTYTGELFF. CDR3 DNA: TGCGCCAGCAGCTCCTCCGGGACCTACACCGGGGAGCTGTTTTTT.